The 7 T cell receptor beta chains in this list originate from one sample, sequenced in a study of neurological immune-mediated disorders. TCRdb itself ran the 5' RACE reads through MiXCR, one entry per CDR3 protein. The profile shows about 39,000 distinct CDR3 sequences, 6.5% to 7.5% of them singletons. Sequencing was performed on CD4+ T cells from blood. The source is a man in his forties or fifties in good health.

This clonotype was counted ten times or more. The CDR3 DNA is TGTGCCAGCACGGGAGGAGGAGGCTACAATGAGCAGTTCTTC. This gives the protein CASTGGGGYNEQFF. This sequence joins TRBV6-5 and TRBJ2-1, with 7 bases identical to TRBD2. V lost 7 bases, J lost 3 bases, and 6 bases stayed unmatched. This CDR3 is built from 14 residues. CDR1 is MNHEY and CDR2 is SVGAGI in the germline V gene.

This clonotype was counted ten times or more. This rearrangement joins TRBV3-1 to TRBJ2-3; D might be TRBD2 (6 bases). Trimming shortened V by 0 bases and J by 7 bases, and 20 bases separated the two germline ends. CDR1 is LGHDT and CDR2 is YNNKEL in the germline V gene (reference sequence). The CDR3 consists of 17 residues. The CDR3 loop reads CASSQEDGRGSMNTQYF. The CDR3 coding sequence is TGTGCCAGCAGCCAAGAAGATGGGCGGGGCTCAATGAATACGCAGTATTTT.

This clonotype was found many times. This rearrangement joins TRBV5-1 to TRBJ2-1; TRBD2 agrees at 9 bases. This CDR3 region has 17 residues. Germline lookup yields CDR1 SGHRS and CDR2 YFSETQ. Trimming took 0 bases from V and 9 from J; bases not matched to a gene: 13. CDR3 coding DNA: TGCGCCAGCAGCTTGGCCGCTTTCGTAGCGGGAGTGTTTGAGCAGTTCTTC. It encodes CASSLAAFVAGVFEQFF.

This clonotype was detected ten times or more. CDR3 in amino acids: CASRNGRIYEQYF. For the CDR3, the DNA is TGTGCCAGCAGAAACGGACGGATCTACGAGCAGTACTTC. V and J are TRBV12-3 or TRBV12-4 and TRBJ2-7; D remains ambiguous. The CDR3 is 13 amino acids. The V gene lost 6 bases and the J gene lost 3 bases, with 12 bases spanning the gap.

This clonotype was seen at least ten times. V gene TRBV5-1 combines with J gene TRBJ2-1; 9 bases fit TRBD2. With V trimmed by 0 bases and J by 15 bases, 16 bases remained unmatched. The length of the CDR3 is 16 residues. Germline loops: CDR1 SGHRS, CDR2 YFSETQ. The CDR3 loop reads CASSLDGSGSRRKGFF. The CDR3 DNA reads as TGCGCCAGCAGCTTGGATGGTAGCGGGAGCAGACGAAAGGGGTTCTTC.

This clonotype has a count of ten or more. The CDR3 here is CASSQEGSGRASPLTDTQYF. The CDR3 DNA reads as TGTGCCAGCAGCCAAGAAGGTAGCGGGAGGGCCTCCCCTCTCACAGATACGCAGTATTTT. The chain joins TRBV3-1 to TRBJ2-3, with 11 positions matching TRBD2. Germline CDR1 is LGHDT and CDR2 is YNNKEL (reference sequence). V lost 0 bases, J lost 2 bases, and 13 bases stayed unmatched. CDR3 length: 20 amino acids.

This clonotype came up a few times. The chain combines TRBV5-1 with TRBJ2-1, with a tentative D call TRBD1 (6 bases). The CDR3 is 14 amino acids. Germline V gene data show CDR1 as SGHRS and CDR2 as YFSETQ. Deletions cut 5 bases from V and 10 bases from J, with 19 bases between. This chain's CDR3 is CASSLMDSNREQFF. CDR3 bases: TGCGCCAGCAGTTTAATGGACAGCAATCGGGAGCAGTTCTTC.